A selection of T cell receptor beta chains follows, all from one sample in a study of shared clonotypes between healthy human individuals. This table comes from immunoSEQ multiplex PCR, and its TCRdb copy is limited to in-frame clones, with some not included. The data contain fewer than 350,000 clones, around 86% of them singletons. The sequencing sample was made of memory CD8+ T cells sorted from blood. Receptor source: a man aged 18-30 years in good health. Both conserved end residues are part of each CDR3. The D gene is left open where the match is weak. The size field is filled for only some rows; it gives once, few, many or a size class.

TRBD2	TRBJ2-7	15	TRBV6-1	.	TGTGCCAGCAGTGCCGGACTAGTTGCGCTCTACGAGCAGTACTTC	CASSAGLVALYEQYF
.	TRBJ1-5	13	TRBV5-1	.	TGCGCCAGCAGCTTGTTCGGGGGTCAGCCCCAGCATTTT	CASSLFGGQPQHF
TRBD2	TRBJ2-5	16	TRBV6-5	once	TGTGCCAGCAGTTATTTTGCGGGAGAAGACCAAGAGACCCAGTACTTC	CASSYFAGEDQETQYF
TRBD1	TRBJ2-7	18	TRBV7-9	.	TGTGCCAGCAGCTCCCCGGGACAGGGGCCCCGGAGGACCTACGAGCAGTACTTC	CASSSPGQGPRRTYEQYF
.	TRBJ1-1	15	TRBV7-8	.	TGTGCCAGCAGCTTGTTTCGGCGGGTGAACACTGAAGCTTTCTTT	CASSLFRRVNTEAFF
TRBD1	TRBJ1-1	18	TRBV5-1	.	TGCGCCAGCAGCTATCCGGGACAGGGGACCCACATGAACACTGAAGCTTTCTTT	CASSYPGQGTHMNTEAFF
.	TRBJ2-7	15	TRBV10-2	once	TGCGCCAGCAGTGATTTGACAGCGAGCTCCTACGAGCAGTACTTC	CASSDLTASSYEQYF
.	TRBJ1-5	14	TRBV2	.	TGTGCCAGCAGTGAAGGGGATGCCAATCAGCCCCAGCATTTT	CASSEGDANQPQHF
.	TRBJ1-6	13	TRBV5-6	.	TGTGCCAGCAGCGGAATAGGGGTTTCACCCCTCCACTTT	CASSGIGVSPLHF
.	TRBJ2-3	13	TRBV28	.	TGTGCCACAGCGGGTGCCGGCACAGATACGCAGTATTTT	CATAGAGTDTQYF
.	TRBJ2-7	13	TRBV7-9	.	TGTGCCAGCAGCTTAGGGAAGCCGTACGAGCAGTACTTC	CASSLGKPYEQYF
TRBD1	TRBJ2-3	15	TRBV5-1	once	TGCGCCAGCAGCTTGGAAGGGGGCGGCACAGATACGCAGTATTTT	CASSLEGGGTDTQYF
TRBD1	TRBJ2-7	15	TRBV29-1	.	TGCAGCGTTGCCTGGATGATAGAGACAGGGAAGGAGCAGTACTTC	CSVAWMIETGKEQYF